This passage covers 32 T cell receptor beta chains from one sample sequenced in a study of neurological immune-mediated disorders. TCRdb re-derived calls from the 5' RACE reads in MiXCR, one entry per CDR3 protein. The sample has approximately 60,000 distinct CDR3 sequences; around 4% are singletons. The specimen sequenced was PBMCs. Receptors were obtained from a man in his fifties with multiple sclerosis.

This clonotype was counted at least ten times. The chain couples TRBV12-3 or TRBV12-4 to TRBJ2-1; D is ambiguous. With 3 bases removed from V and 7 bases from J, the gap between germline ends came to 13 bases. CDR3 length equals 14 residues. The CDR3 nucleotides read TGTGCCAGCAGTTTCGGTCGATTTACGAATGAGCAGTTCTTC. Translation: CASSFGRFTNEQFF.

Many counts were recorded for this clonotype. The V gene is TRBV4-1, the J gene TRBJ2-7; 11 nucleotides agree with TRBD1. Per the germline V gene, CDR1 is MGHRA and CDR2 is YSYEKL. Losses at the gene ends were 4 bases for V and 3 bases for J; bases not matched to a gene: 2. The length of the CDR3 is 14 residues. DNA for the CDR3: TGCGCCAGCAGCCCGGGGACAGGGGGCTACGAGCAGTACTTC. It specifies CASSPGTGGYEQYF.

In its sample, this clonotype was seen many times. One end of the junction fails to match germline, which may point to a read error. The CDR3 spells CASSLGQLNEQFF. CDR3 coding DNA: TGTGCTAGCAGCTTGGGGCAGCTCAATGAGCAGTTCTTC. The rearrangement joins TRBV7-7 to TRBJ2-1; the D gene is possibly TRBD1 (5 bases). Per the germline V gene, CDR1 is SSHAT and CDR2 is FNYEAQ (reference sequence). This CDR3 is 13 amino acids long.

This clonotype was detected ten times or more. The chain links TRBV29-1 to TRBJ2-3; 8 bases agree with TRBD2. Germline loops: CDR1 SQVTM, CDR2 ANQGSEA. J was trimmed by 2 bases and V by 6 bases; bases with no gene match: 13. The CDR3 has 16 amino acids. The CDR3 nucleotides read TGCAGCGTGGGGGGAGGCAGCGGGGGATCCACAGATACGCAGTATTTT. Its protein product is CSVGGGSGGSTDTQYF.

This clonotype was picked up a small number of times. V is TRBV7-9 and J is TRBJ1-4, with D hard to call. The CDR3 is made up of 16 amino acids. Between the trimmed V and J ends, which lost 2 bases and 5 bases, there was a span of 15 bases. CDR1 is SEHNR, CDR2 FQNEAQ, per germline (reference sequence). This CDR3 is CASSLYQTGGNEKLFF. DNA for the CDR3: TGTGCCAGCAGCTTATACCAGACGGGAGGGAATGAAAAACTGTTTTTT.

This chain links TRBV29-1 with TRBJ2-3, with 11 bases lining up with TRBD2. Trimming removed 6 bases from V and 4 bases from J; junction bases left unmatched: 3. Germline values: CDR1 SQVTM, CDR2 ANQGSEA. There are 13 residues in the CDR3. The CDR3, as DNA: TGCAGCGTCCATAGCGGGGGGGCAGATACGCAGTATTTT. This sequence encodes CSVHSGGADTQYF.

There are many counts of this clonotype. The chain joins TRBV5-1 to TRBJ2-7; TRBD2 matches 7 bases. V shed 0 bases and J 1 base; nucleotides not matched to a gene: 4. Germline lookup yields CDR1 SGHRS and CDR2 YFSETQ. The CDR3 is 15 residues long. CDR3 DNA sequence: TGCGCCAGCAGCTTGGGAGCAGCGGGGTCCTACGAGCAGTACTTC. Its protein is CASSLGAAGSYEQYF. Full variable domain (rest looked up from reference TRBV5-1 and TRBJ2-7): KAGVTQTPRYLIKTRGQQVTLSCSPISGHRSVSWYQQTPGQGLQFLFEYFSETQRNKGNFPGRFSGRQFSNSRSEMNVSTLELGDSALYLCASSLGAAGSYEQYFGPGTRLTVT.

This clonotype was seen at least ten times. This rearrangement joins TRBV5-1 to TRBJ2-3; 7 nucleotides line up with TRBD2. Trimming at V came to 4 bases and at J to 1 base, leaving 6 bases not matched to a gene. This CDR3 spans 15 amino acids. Germline V gene lookup returns CDR1 SGHRS and CDR2 YFSETQ. For the CDR3, the DNA is TGCGCCAGCAGCGCAGCGGGGTCCGGCACAGATACGCAGTATTTT. Translation gives CASSAAGSGTDTQYF.

In its sample, this clonotype was seen many times. V is TRBV6-2 or TRBV6-3 and J is TRBJ2-5, with 7 bases that match TRBD2. The J segment lost 5 bases and the V segment lost 2 bases, leaving 8 bases of the junction unmatched. CDR1 is MNHEY and CDR2 is SVGEGT in the germline V gene. The CDR3 extends over 15 amino acids. CDR3 nucleotides: TGTGCCAGCAGTTACGTCACTAGCGAGGGGGAGACCCAGTACTTC. Translating it yields CASSYVTSEGETQYF.

This clonotype appeared many times. The J gene is TRBJ2-2, the V gene TRBV5-1; D call uncertain. Per the germline V gene, CDR1 is SGHRS and CDR2 is YFSETQ. V lost 3 bases and J 6 bases, leaving 15 bases between the germline ends. CDR3 length: 15 residues. The CDR3 loop reads CASSSLGGGAGELFF. CDR3 coding DNA: TGCGCCAGCAGCTCGTTAGGCGGCGGAGCCGGGGAGCTGTTTTTT.

The rearrangement uses TRBV12-3 or TRBV12-4 and TRBJ2-5; TRBD1 might be the D (6 bases). The CDR3 contains 15 residues. V lost 4 bases to trimming and J lost 6 bases, with 18 bases between them. The CDR3 coding sequence is TGTGCCAGCAGTTCCGACGTACAGGGTTTGAAGACCCAGTACTTC. Protein sequence: CASSSDVQGLKTQYF.

This clonotype was recorded many times. The rearrangement joins TRBV7-2 to TRBJ2-6; D gene uncertain. Trimming left V 1 base short and J 10 bases short, with 5 bases between. CDR3 length: 12 residues. CDR1 SGHTA and CDR2 FQGNSA come from the germline V gene. The CDR3 DNA reads as TGTGCCAGCAGCTTAGTCAGAAACGTCCTGACTTTC. As protein: CASSLVRNVLTF.

This clonotype was detected ten times or more. The V call is TRBV6-1, the J call TRBJ2-2; 9 bases match TRBD1. The CDR3 runs to 14 residues. The germline CDR1 and CDR2 sequences are MNHNS and SASEGT. V shed 8 bases and J 5 bases; nucleotides not matched to a gene: 6. CDR3 sequence: CASQPGQGTGELFF. The CDR3 DNA reads as TGTGCCAGCCAACCGGGACAGGGTACCGGGGAGCTGTTTTTT.

This clonotype was recorded at least ten times. This chain joins TRBV10-3 and TRBJ2-5, with 10 positions matching TRBD1. The CDR3 loop spans 15 amino acids. The germline V gene has CDR1 ENHRY and CDR2 SYGVKD. Trimming removed 8 bases from V and 0 bases from J; junction bases left unmatched: 6. This CDR3 reads CAIGTGDLDQETQYF. The CDR3 DNA reads TGTGCCATCGGGACAGGGGACCTAGACCAAGAGACCCAGTACTTC.

This clonotype was counted many times. This sequence joins TRBV6-5 and TRBJ2-5; 8 nucleotides agree with TRBD1. This CDR3 is built from 13 residues. CDR1 and CDR2 from the germline V gene are MNHEY and SVGAGI. V lost 5 bases, J lost 7 bases, and 6 bases stayed unmatched. The CDR3 reads CASSGTGTWTQYF. The CDR3 region has the DNA TGTGCCAGCAGTGGGACAGGCACCTGGACCCAGTACTTC.

This clonotype appeared many times. The gene calls are TRBV25-1 and TRBJ2-3, with a tentative D call TRBD2 (5 bases). The CDR3 spans 15 residues. From germline, CDR1 is MGHDK and CDR2 SYGVNS. Between the trimmed V and J ends, which lost 7 bases and 0 bases, there was a span of 14 bases. CDR3 nucleotides: TGTGCCAGCACCCCGAGGGTTACTAGCACAGATACGCAGTATTTT. Protein sequence: CASTPRVTSTDTQYF.

Ten or more counts support this clonotype. The chain recombines TRBV18 with TRBJ1-1; D ambiguous. This CDR3 comprises 14 residues. The V gene lost 3 bases and the J gene lost 1 base, with 9 bases spanning the gap. The germline V gene encodes CDR1 KGHSH and CDR2 LQKENI. The CDR3 sequence is CASSPHLGNTEAFF. The DNA for the CDR3 is TGTGCCAGCTCACCCCACCTTGGGAACACTGAAGCTTTCTTT.

Comments on this clonotype: The junction and the germline gene differ at one end; a read error may be behind it. The CDR3 is CVSSLGPGGETEAFF. The CDR3 nucleotides are TGTGTCAGCAGCTTAGGGCCCGGAGGAGAGACTGAAGCTTTCTTT. The V gene is TRBV7-9, the J gene TRBJ1-1, with D unclear. This CDR3 is 15 amino acids long. Looked up from germline, CDR1 is SEHNR and CDR2 is FQNEAQ (reference sequence).

This clonotype was counted many times. The chain couples TRBV6-2 or TRBV6-3 to TRBJ2-1, with TRBD1 identical over 9 bases. The CDR3 has 17 residues. V dropped 2 bases and J dropped 4; count of bases not matched to a gene: 9. From germline, CDR1 is MNHEY and CDR2 SVGEGT. The CDR3 protein is CASSYDAGTGTYNEQFF. CDR3 coding DNA: TGTGCCAGCAGTTACGACGCCGGGACAGGGACTTACAATGAGCAGTTCTTC.

This clonotype was seen at least ten times. The chain is built from TRBV10-3 and TRBJ2-5; D assignment may be TRBD1 or TRBD2 (5 bases each). In germline, CDR1 is ENHRY, CDR2 SYGVKD. This CDR3 has 14 residues. V was shortened by 4 bases and J by 1 base, with 10 bases between the two germline ends. CDR3 protein: CAISGPGPQETQYF. CDR3 sequence (DNA): TGTGCCATCAGTGGGCCGGGGCCCCAAGAGACCCAGTACTTC.

Many counts were recorded for this clonotype. The chain is built from TRBV20-1 and TRBJ2-7; no definite D call. Germline CDR1 is DFQATT and CDR2 is SNEGSKA (reference sequence). This CDR3 is built from 12 residues. The V end lost 0 bases, the J end lost 4 bases, and 7 bases lay between the germline ends. CDR3 DNA sequence: TGCAGTGCTAGAGAGGAACCTTACGAGCAGTACTTC. Protein product: CSAREEPYEQYF.

This clonotype was observed many times. The CDR3: CASSVGQGWNQPQHF. CDR3 nucleotides: TGTGCCAGCAGCGTCGGACAGGGGTGGAATCAGCCCCAGCATTTT. The gene calls are TRBV7-9 and TRBJ1-5; 9 bases are a match to TRBD1. CDR1 and CDR2 from the germline V gene are SEHNR and FQNEAQ (reference sequence). The CDR3 is 15 residues long. V lost 5 bases and J lost 4; bases outside the gene matches: 6. The variable domain in full, with the rest retrieved from reference TRBV7-9 and TRBJ1-5, is DTGVSQNPRHKITKRGQNVTFRCDPISEHNRLYWYRQTLGQGPEFLTYFQNEAQLEKSRLLSDRFSAERPKGSFSTLEIQRTEQGDSAMYLCASSVGQGWNQPQHFGDGTRLSIL.

This clonotype was detected many times. V usage is TRBV29-1 and J usage is TRBJ2-2, with TRBD1 matching 7 bases. CDR3 size: 12 residues. V trimming: 4 bases; J trimming: 5 bases; junction bases outside the gene matches: 1. The germline CDR1 and CDR2 sequences are SQVTM and ANQGSEA. In nucleotides, the CDR3 is TGCAGCGTTGGACAGGGAACCGGGGAGCTGTTTTTT. Translated, it gives CSVGQGTGELFF.

This clonotype showed up many times. The chain carries TRBV25-1 and TRBJ1-3, with 10 bases fitting TRBD1. Germline-derived CDR1 and CDR2 are MGHDK and SYGVNS. J was trimmed by 7 bases and V by 7 bases; bases with no gene match: 4. This CDR3 region has 13 residues. CDR3 sequence: CASKGQGRNTIYF. The CDR3 nucleotides are TGTGCCAGCAAGGGACAGGGGAGGAACACCATATATTTT.

This clonotype was detected ten times or more. This chain uses TRBV6-5 with TRBJ1-6; 8 bases agree with TRBD1. Germline CDR1 reads MNHEY; CDR2 reads SVGAGI. This CDR3 has 15 amino acids. V lost 6 bases, J lost 5 bases, and 6 bases stayed unmatched. CDR3 in DNA: TGTGCCAGCAGAGCCGGGACAGGTGATAATTCACCCCTCCACTTT. Translated, it gives CASRAGTGDNSPLHF.

This clonotype has ten or more counts. J is TRBJ1-1 and V is TRBV12-3 or TRBV12-4, with D perhaps TRBD1 (5 bases). Trimming took 3 bases from V and 6 from J, leaving 11 bases between them. The CDR3 length is 13 residues. This CDR3 reads CASSFQGPPEAFF. The CDR3 DNA reads as TGTGCCAGCAGTTTCCAGGGACCCCCTGAAGCTTTCTTT.

Remarks on this clonotype: Possible read error: a much larger clone is one base away. The chain uses TRBV7-2 and TRBJ1-1; D not certain. This CDR3 spans 13 amino acids. Germline loops: CDR1 SGHTA, CDR2 FQGNSA. Trimming shortened V by 2 bases and J by 0 bases, and 4 bases separated the two germline ends. CDR3 nucleotides: TGTGCCAGCAGCTTACCAGTGAACACTGAAGCTTTCTTT. It codes for CASSLPVNTEAFF.

This clonotype was detected many times. This sequence joins TRBV10-2 and TRBJ1-5; possibly TRBD1 for D (5 bases). Germline V lookup: CDR1 WSHSY, CDR2 SAAADI. V was pared by 3 bases and J by 2 bases, with 14 bases between. There are 16 residues in the CDR3. CDR3 nucleotides: TGCGCCAGCAGTGACCGGGGCCCCAGGGGCAATCAGCCCCAGCATTTT. Translation: CASSDRGPRGNQPQHF.

There are many counts of this clonotype. The chain carries TRBV6-6 and TRBJ2-1; 13 bases match TRBD2. V trimming: 6 bases; J trimming: 7 bases; junction bases outside the gene matches: 9. This CDR3 is built from 16 residues. From germline, CDR1 is MNHNY and CDR2 SVGAGI (reference sequence). In DNA form, the CDR3 reads TGTGCCAGCAGGCCACTAGCGGGGGGGCCAAGAAATGAGCAGTTCTTC. It encodes CASRPLAGGPRNEQFF.

This clonotype was counted ten times or more. The genes are TRBV12-3 or TRBV12-4 and TRBJ1-1; no reliable D call. V shed 3 bases and J shed 1 base, with 15 bases lying between them. CDR3 length: 16 amino acids. CDR3 sequence reads: CASSFPRRAENTEAFF. Here the CDR3 DNA reads TGTGCCAGCAGTTTTCCGAGACGGGCGGAGAACACTGAAGCTTTCTTT.

The sample holds many counts of this clonotype. CDR3 sequence (DNA): TGCAGTGGCCGCACAGGGAATGAAAAACTGTTTTTT. Translated: CSGRTGNEKLFF. The chain uses TRBV20-1 and TRBJ1-4; D may be TRBD1 (6 bases). The CDR3 contains 12 residues. The ends were cut back, 7 bases at V and 5 bases at J, with 11 bases in the middle. Germline V CDR1 and CDR2: DFQATT, SNEGSKA (reference sequence).

This clonotype has at least ten counts. This chain connects TRBV12-3 or TRBV12-4 to TRBJ1-5; D is perhaps TRBD1 (6 bases). CDR3 length: 14 residues. Trimming removed 4 bases from V and 4 bases from J, with 11 bases in between. The CDR3 nucleotides read TGTGCCAGCAGTTCAGGGGCTGGAAATCAGCCCCAGCATTTT. It is translated as CASSSGAGNQPQHF.